This section outlines one TCR beta chain sequence together with its context. Its antigen is currently not known. The junction departs from the called germline gene at one end, perhaps through a read error. The germline V gene (reference sequence) supplies CDR1 SGHKS and CDR2 YYEKEE. There are 15 amino acids in the CDR3, from cysteine to phenylalanine inclusive. The only DNA kept is the CDR3, 45 bases in frame from the first base. This sample stems from a study of neurological immune-mediated disorders (dated by TCRdb to about 2019). For context, the study as a whole: Using UMI-based sequencing, the study compared peripheral blood TCR-beta repertoires from patients with HTLV-I-associated myelopathy (HAM/TSP), patients with multiple sclerosis, and healthy controls. The cohort included some 66 subjects: some 15 with HAM/TSP, about 34 with multiple sclerosis, and roughly 20 healthy controls. Alongside PBMC samples, the set of 106 TCR-beta libraries contained longitudinal samples, technical triplicates, and paired CD4+ and CD8+ T-cell subsets that had been sorted. Longitudinal HAM/TSP and healthy donors were sampled at 3 time-points each (about 3-40 month intervals). On the study overall, not on this receptor specifically: TCR clonal expansion was greatest in HAM/TSP patients and smallest in MS patients, who ranked below even healthy controls. Across subjects, expanded clones never shared an identical CDR3 amino acid sequence, which suggests that the TCR-beta repertoires in every group were private.

To synthesize cDNA, template-switch 5'RACE was performed with a primer carrying a 10-nucleotide random unique molecular identifier so that each TCR transcript was tagged. Every sequencing run yielded over 170 million TCR-beta sequences covering 15-18 subjects. Total RNA was extracted with the RNeasy kit. The KAPA Real-time Library Amplification kit was used to amplify TCR-beta VDJ regions with primers for the TCR constant region and the 5'RACE anchor. Sample indexes and Illumina adaptors were added in a first PCR, after which library yield was increased in a second PCR. The roughly 650 bp TCR product was size-selected on a 2% E-gel SizeSelection system after Ampure bead purification. Before pooling, libraries had their quality checked on a Bioanalyzer, their concentration measured with Qubit, and their quantity determined with the Kapa Library Quantification kit. Paired-end 2 x 150 bp sequencing of the libraries was performed on an Illumina HiSeq 2500. To increase sequence diversity, roughly 25-31% phiX was spiked into each library pool. Per the authors' processing: Quality-filtered reads were processed with the UMI-based MiGEC pipeline, and over 80% of raw TCR sequences were removed by the MiGEC pipeline during error correction. IMGT germline references were used for aligning VDJ genes, and each clonotype was defined as a unique CDR3 amino acid sequence together with its V-J genes. Clonal expansion, Shannon diversity, and CDR3 relatedness (CalcPairwiseDistances, ClusterSamples) were evaluated with VDJtools, and phylogenetic trees were built with CLCbio workbench. Clones with at least 8 unique UMIs were defined as expanded, with this threshold being based on coefficient-of-variation modelling across technical triplicates. TCRdb reanalyzed the raw reads on its own, using fastp at Q25 for trimming and MiXCR for clone calling, and kept in-frame beta chains. For every CDR3 protein sequence, its rows merge into one entry that carries the most common genes and DNA. TCRdb's processing, not the authors', yielded these V and J calls. The sample includes 67,000 or so distinct CDR3 sequences, with around 13% observed a single time. The ten largest make up around 4.6% of the sample.

Per the publication, the time point label means: longitudinal time-point 1 (baseline). Libraries from unsorted PBMCs were made from 2 million PBMCs kept in RNAlater at -80 degrees C until RNA extraction. Peripheral blood underwent Ficoll-Hypaque density gradient centrifugation to isolate PBMCs, which were then cryopreserved in liquid nitrogen. The rearranged chain carries TRBV5-5 and TRBJ2-1, with TRBD1 identical over 7 junction bases. The source is a female donor with HTLV-1-associated myelopathy (HAM/TSP). The sequenced sample was PBMCs. CDR3 reads: CASSLLGQKYNEQFF. Read as DNA, the sequence is TGCGCCAGCAGCTTACTGGGACAGAAATACAATGAGCAGTTCTTC.